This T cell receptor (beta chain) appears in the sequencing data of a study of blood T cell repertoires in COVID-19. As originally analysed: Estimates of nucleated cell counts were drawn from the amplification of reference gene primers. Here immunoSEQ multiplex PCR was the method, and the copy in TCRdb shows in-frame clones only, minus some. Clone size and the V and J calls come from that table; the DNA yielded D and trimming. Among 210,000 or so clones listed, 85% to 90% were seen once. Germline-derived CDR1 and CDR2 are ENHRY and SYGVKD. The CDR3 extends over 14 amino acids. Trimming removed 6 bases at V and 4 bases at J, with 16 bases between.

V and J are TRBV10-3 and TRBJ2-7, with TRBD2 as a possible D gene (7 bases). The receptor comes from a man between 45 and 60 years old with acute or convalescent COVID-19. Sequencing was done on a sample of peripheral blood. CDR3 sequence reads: CAISDAGRGYEQYF. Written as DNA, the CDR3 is TGTGCCATCAGCGATGCAGGGAGGGGGTACGAGCAGTACTTC.